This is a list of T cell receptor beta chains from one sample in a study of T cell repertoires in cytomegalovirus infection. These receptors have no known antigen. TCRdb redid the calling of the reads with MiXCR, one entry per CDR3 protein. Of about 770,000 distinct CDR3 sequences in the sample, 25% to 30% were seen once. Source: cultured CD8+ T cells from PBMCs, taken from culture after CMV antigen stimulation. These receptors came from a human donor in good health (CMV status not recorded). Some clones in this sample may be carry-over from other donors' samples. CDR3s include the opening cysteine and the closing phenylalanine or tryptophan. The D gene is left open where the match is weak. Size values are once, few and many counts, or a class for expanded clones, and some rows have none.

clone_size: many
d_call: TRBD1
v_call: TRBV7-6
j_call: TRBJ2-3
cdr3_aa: CASSHPGQGAPYTDTQYF
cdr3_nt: TGTGCCAGCAGCCATCCGGGACAGGGGGCGCCGTACACAGATACGCAGTATTTT

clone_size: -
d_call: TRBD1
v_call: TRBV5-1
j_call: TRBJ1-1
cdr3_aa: CASSLVTGAWETEAFF
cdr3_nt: TGCGCCAGCAGCTTGGTGACAGGGGCATGGGAGACTGAAGCTTTCTTT

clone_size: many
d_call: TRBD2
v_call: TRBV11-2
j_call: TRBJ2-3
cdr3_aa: CASKRTSGEDDDDTQYF
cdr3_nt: TGTGCCAGCAAGCGGACTAGCGGGGAGGATGACGACGATACGCAGTATTTT

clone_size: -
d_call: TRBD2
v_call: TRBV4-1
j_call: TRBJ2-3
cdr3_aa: CASSQGSGGADTQYF
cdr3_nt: TGCGCCAGCAGCCAAGGAAGCGGGGGGGCCGATACGCAGTATTTT

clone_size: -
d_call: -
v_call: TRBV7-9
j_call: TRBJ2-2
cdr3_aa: CASSSGAPNTGELFF
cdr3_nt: TGTGCCAGCAGCTCGGGGGCGCCGAACACCGGGGAGCTGTTTTTT

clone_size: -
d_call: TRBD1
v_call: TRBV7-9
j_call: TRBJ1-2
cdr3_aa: CASSLGGQAFAYGYTF
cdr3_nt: TGTGCCAGCAGCTTAGGGGGACAGGCCTTTGCCTATGGCTACACCTTC

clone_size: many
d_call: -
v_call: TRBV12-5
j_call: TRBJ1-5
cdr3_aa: CASGPLSGVDQPQHF
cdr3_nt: TGTGCTAGTGGCCCCCTCAGCGGCGTCGATCAGCCCCAGCATTTT

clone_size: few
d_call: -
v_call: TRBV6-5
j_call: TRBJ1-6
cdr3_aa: CASSYYPGYSPLHF
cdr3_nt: TGTGCCAGCAGTTACTATCCAGGGTACTCACCCCTCCACTTT

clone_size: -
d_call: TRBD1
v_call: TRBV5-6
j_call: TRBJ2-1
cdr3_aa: CASSSWDRGNYNEQFF
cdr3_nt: TGTGCCAGCAGCTCCTGGGACAGGGGGAATTACAATGAGCAGTTCTTC

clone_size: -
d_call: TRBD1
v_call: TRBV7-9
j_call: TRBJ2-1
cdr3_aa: CASSQITGTGLYNEQFF
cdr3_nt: TGTGCCAGCAGCCAAATTACCGGGACAGGGTTATACAATGAGCAGTTCTTC

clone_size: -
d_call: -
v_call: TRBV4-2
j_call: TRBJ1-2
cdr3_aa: CASSQDYNGYTF
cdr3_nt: TGTGCCAGCAGCCAAGATTATAATGGCTACACCTTC

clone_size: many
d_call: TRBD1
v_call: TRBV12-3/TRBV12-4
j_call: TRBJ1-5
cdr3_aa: CASRTGGVNQPQHF
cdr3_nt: TGTGCCAGTCGGACAGGGGGCGTCAATCAGCCCCAGCATTTT

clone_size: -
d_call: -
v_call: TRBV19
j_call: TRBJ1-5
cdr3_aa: CASSIRDSNQPQHF
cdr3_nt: TGTGCCAGTAGTATCCGGGACAGCAATCAGCCCCAGCATTTT

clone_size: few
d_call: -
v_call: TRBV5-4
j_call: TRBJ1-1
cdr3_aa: CASNSYTEAFF
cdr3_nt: TGTGCCAGCAACTCTTATACTGAAGCTTTCTTT

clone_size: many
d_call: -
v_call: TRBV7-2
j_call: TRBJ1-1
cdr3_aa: CASSFVVKYTEAFF
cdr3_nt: TGTGCCAGCAGCTTTGTCGTTAAGTACACTGAAGCTTTCTTT

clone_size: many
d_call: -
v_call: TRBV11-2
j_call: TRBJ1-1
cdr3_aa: CASSLDGEAFF
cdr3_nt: TGTGCCAGCAGCTTGGACGGTGAAGCTTTCTTT

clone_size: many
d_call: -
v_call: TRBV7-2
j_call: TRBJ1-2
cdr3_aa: CASSPEGYTF
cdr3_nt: TGTGCCAGCAGCCCGGAAGGCTACACCTTC

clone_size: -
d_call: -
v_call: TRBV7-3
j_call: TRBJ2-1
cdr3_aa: CASTIGGSGKDEQFF
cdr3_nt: TGTGCCAGCACTATCGGGGGATCGGGTAAGGATGAGCAGTTCTTC

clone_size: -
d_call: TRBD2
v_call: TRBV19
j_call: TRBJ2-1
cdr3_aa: CASTLAGMNEQFF
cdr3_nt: TGTGCCAGTACACTAGCGGGGATGAATGAGCAGTTCTTC

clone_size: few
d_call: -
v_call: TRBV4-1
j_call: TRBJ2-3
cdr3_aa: CASSFKAAGPTDTQYF
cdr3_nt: TGCGCCAGCAGCTTCAAGGCTGCGGGGCCCACAGATACGCAGTATTTT

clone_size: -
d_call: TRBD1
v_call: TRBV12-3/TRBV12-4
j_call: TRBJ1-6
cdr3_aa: CASSLAIQGMDSPLHF
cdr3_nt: TGTGCCAGCAGTTTAGCGATACAGGGGATGGATTCACCCCTCCACTTT

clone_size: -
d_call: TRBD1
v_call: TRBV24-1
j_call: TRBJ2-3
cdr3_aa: CATSDKGASDTQYF
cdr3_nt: TGTGCCACCAGTGATAAGGGGGCCTCAGATACGCAGTATTTT

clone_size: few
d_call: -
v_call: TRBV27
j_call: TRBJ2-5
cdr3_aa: CASSLTLGRQETQYF
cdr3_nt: TGTGCCAGCAGTTTAACCCTGGGACGGCAAGAGACCCAGTACTTC

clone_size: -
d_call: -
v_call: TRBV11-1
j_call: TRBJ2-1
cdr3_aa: CASSRGVAGGVLVGTYNEQFF
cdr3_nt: TGTGCCAGCAGCCGTGGGGTAGCAGGGGGGGTACTTGTGGGTACCTACAATGAGCAGTTCTTC

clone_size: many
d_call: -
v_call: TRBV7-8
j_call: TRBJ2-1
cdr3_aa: CASSLARRLADYNEQFF
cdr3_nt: TGTGCCAGCAGCTTAGCGCGTAGGCTAGCCGATTACAATGAGCAGTTCTTC

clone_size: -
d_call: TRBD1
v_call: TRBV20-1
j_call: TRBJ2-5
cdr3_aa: CSAKATGNRGYQETQYF
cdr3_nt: TGCAGTGCTAAGGCTACGGGGAACAGGGGATACCAAGAGACCCAGTACTTC

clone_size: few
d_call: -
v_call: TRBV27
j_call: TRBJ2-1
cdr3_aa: CASSQTHEQFF
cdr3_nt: TGTGCCAGCAGTCAAACTCATGAGCAGTTCTTC

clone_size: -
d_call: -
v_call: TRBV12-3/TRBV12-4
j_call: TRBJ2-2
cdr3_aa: CASSFQGVGELFF
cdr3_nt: TGTGCCAGCAGTTTCCAGGGTGTCGGGGAGCTGTTTTTT

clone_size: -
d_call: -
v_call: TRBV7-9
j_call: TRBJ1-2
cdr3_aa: CASSPAGGANYGYTF
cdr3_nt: TGTGCCAGCAGCCCGGCGGGGGGAGCTAACTATGGCTACACCTTC

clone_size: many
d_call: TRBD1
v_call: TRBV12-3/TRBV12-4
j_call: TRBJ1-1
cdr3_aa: CASSFGGGGSEAFF
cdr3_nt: TGTGCCAGCAGTTTTGGAGGGGGCGGATCTGAAGCTTTCTTT

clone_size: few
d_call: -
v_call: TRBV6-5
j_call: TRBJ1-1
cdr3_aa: CASSYDGAGGTEAFF
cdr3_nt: TGTGCCAGCAGTTACGACGGGGCGGGAGGAACTGAAGCTTTCTTT

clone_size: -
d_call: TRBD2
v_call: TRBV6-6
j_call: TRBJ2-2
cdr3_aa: CASSYSVAGGLNGELFF
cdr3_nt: TGTGCCAGCAGTTACTCGGTGGCGGGGGGGCTGAACGGGGAGCTGTTTTTT

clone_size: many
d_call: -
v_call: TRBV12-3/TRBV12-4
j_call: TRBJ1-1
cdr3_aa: CASSSDAQWENTEAFF
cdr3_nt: TGTGCCAGCAGTTCAGACGCACAATGGGAGAACACTGAAGCTTTCTTT

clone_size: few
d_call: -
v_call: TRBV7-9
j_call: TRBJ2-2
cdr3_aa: CASSATGPLNTGELFF
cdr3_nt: TGTGCCAGCAGCGCCACAGGCCCCCTAAACACCGGGGAGCTGTTTTTT

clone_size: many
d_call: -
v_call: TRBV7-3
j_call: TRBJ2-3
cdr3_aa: CASSLKRPGTDTQYF
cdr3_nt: TGTGCCAGCAGCTTGAAGCGGCCTGGCACAGATACGCAGTATTTT

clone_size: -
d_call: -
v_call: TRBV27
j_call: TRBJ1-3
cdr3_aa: CASSRIGNSGNTIYF
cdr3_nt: TGTGCCAGCAGCCGGATAGGGAACTCTGGAAACACCATATATTTT

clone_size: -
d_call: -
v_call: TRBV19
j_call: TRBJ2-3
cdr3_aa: CASSILLADTQYF
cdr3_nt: TGTGCCAGTAGTATCCTGCTAGCAGATACGCAGTATTTT

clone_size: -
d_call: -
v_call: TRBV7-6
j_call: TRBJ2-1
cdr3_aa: CASSRPVGGSGNEKFF
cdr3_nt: TGTGCCAGCAGCCGACCCGTGGGGGGCTCGGGAAATGAGAAGTTCTTC

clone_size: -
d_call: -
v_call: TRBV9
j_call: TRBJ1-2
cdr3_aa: CASSASGRAGKDGYTF
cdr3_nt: TGTGCCAGCAGCGCCTCCGGTCGAGCCGGGAAGGATGGCTACACCTTC

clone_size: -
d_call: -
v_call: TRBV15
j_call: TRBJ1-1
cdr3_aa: CATSSLFLGAEAFF
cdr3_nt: TGTGCCACCAGCAGTTTATTTCTAGGGGCTGAAGCTTTCTTT

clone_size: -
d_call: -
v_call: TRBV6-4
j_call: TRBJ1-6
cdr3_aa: CASSETGNSPLHF
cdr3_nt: TGTGCCAGCAGCGAGACAGGCAATTCACCCCTCCACTTT

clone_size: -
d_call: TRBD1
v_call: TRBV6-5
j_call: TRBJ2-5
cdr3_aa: CASSSGQGRQETQYF
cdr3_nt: TGTGCCAGCAGTTCCGGACAGGGCCGTCAAGAGACCCAGTACTTC